The following is a T cell receptor beta chain sequence with its context. Antigen specificity is unknown. CDR1 and CDR2 from the germline V gene are DFQATT and SNEGSKA (reference sequence). The CDR3 extends over 14 amino acids. The data were taken from a study of post-analysis software for immune sequencing data. The study, taken as a whole, reports: When patients were compared with controls, 4 or 5 TRBV segments were more frequent, TRBV5-6, TRBV5-1 and TRBV20-1 among them.

Libraries were made from TCR beta cDNA, and they carried unique molecular identifiers. From the PCR reads, TCRdb called clonotypes with MiXCR, one entry per CDR3 protein. The repertoire consists of about 800,000 distinct CDR3 sequences, with roughly 27% occurring once and the leading ten covering 0.56%. Material: blood. The rearrangement uses TRBV20-1 and TRBJ2-7; 9 nucleotides line up with TRBD2. The J call may be wrong; the DNA end is better matched by TRBJ2-5. The origin of this receptor is a girl aged 5 to 17 with multiple sclerosis. CDR3 in amino acids: CSADPTSGGETQYF. As DNA, the CDR3 is TGCAGTGCGGACCCGACTAGCGGTGGGGAGACCCAGTACTTC.